These 21 T cell receptor beta chains came from one sample sequenced in a study of blood T cells in healthy people across ages. The use of a sample-barcoded 5' primer and a J-beta primer mix characterized a second PCR of roughly 7 to 11 cycles. MiXCR, applied by TCRdb to the 5' RACE reads, yields one record per CDR3 protein. The data show some 1.4 million distinct CDR3 sequences, with roughly 40% seen just once and approximately 7.9% held by the top ten. Sequencing used blood. The receptor set was obtained from a woman aged 18-35 years in good health.

This sequence joins TRBV2 and TRBJ1-2; D remains ambiguous. V lost 1 base and J 4 bases, leaving 13 bases between the germline ends. CDR1 and CDR2 (germline): SNHLY, FYNNEI. The CDR3 has 15 residues. The CDR3 DNA reads as TGTGCCAGCAGTGAAGTAGGTTACAGACGCTATGGCTACACCTTC. This sequence encodes CASSEVGYRRYGYTF.

The chain employs TRBV4-1 and TRBJ2-1; 7 positions match TRBD2. The CDR3 has 14 amino acids. Germline V CDR1 and CDR2: MGHRA, YSYEKL. V was clipped by 2 bases and J by 4 bases; unmatched bases: 2. The CDR3 is CASSQRREYNEQFF. CDR3 in DNA: TGCGCCAGCAGCCAAAGGCGGGAGTACAATGAGCAGTTCTTC.

This clonotype was seen at least ten times. The CDR3 DNA follows: TGTGCCAGCAGTTACTCGGGGACAGGGCGGTACGAGCAGTACTTC. Protein product: CASSYSGTGRYEQYF. The rearrangement joins TRBV6-5 to TRBJ2-7; 9 bases match TRBD1. CDR3 length: 15 residues. Germline CDR1 reads MNHEY; CDR2 reads SVGAGI. The V segment lost 0 bases and the J segment 4 bases; nucleotides outside the gene matches: 4.

The V and J genes are TRBV24-1 and TRBJ2-2; either TRBD1 or TRBD2 may supply D (5 bases each). CDR1 KGHDR and CDR2 SFDVKD come from the germline V gene. The V gene lost 9 bases and the J gene lost 3 bases, with 10 bases spanning the gap. This CDR3 has 13 residues. The CDR3 reads CATRDPDTGELFF. Written as DNA, the CDR3 is TGTGCCACCCGGGACCCGGACACCGGGGAGCTGTTTTTT.

On this clonotype itself: Mismatch with germline at one junction end may stem from a read error. The chain couples TRBV6-1 to TRBJ1-2; 9 bases agree with TRBD1. This CDR3 is built from 14 residues. CDR1 and CDR2 (germline): MNHNS, SASEGT. Here the CDR3 reads CARSAGQGNYGYTF. The CDR3 coding sequence is TGTGCCCGCAGTGCAGGACAGGGGAACTATGGCTACACCTTC.

The chain couples TRBV20-1 to TRBJ1-4; TRBD1 agrees at 9 bases. Looked up from germline, CDR1 is DFQATT and CDR2 is SNEGSKA (reference sequence). V gave up 5 bases and J gave up 5 bases; unmatched junction bases: 3. The CDR3 has 13 amino acids. CDR3 sequence (DNA): TGCAGTGCTTCCGGGACAGGGAATGAAAAACTGTTTTTT. This encodes CSASGTGNEKLFF.

V gene TRBV10-3 combines with J gene TRBJ2-7; a weak D match, TRBD2 (5 bases). The CDR3 covers 14 residues. V was clipped by 7 bases and J by 7 bases, with 20 bases between them. CDR1 and CDR2 (germline): ENHRY, SYGVKD. The CDR3, as DNA: TGTGCCATCAAGGAGTCACTAGGAGGCCATGAGCAGTACTTC. It specifies CAIKESLGGHEQYF.

This clonotype has more than one count but fewer than ten. The chain employs TRBV7-2 and TRBJ2-7, with D maybe TRBD2 (7 bases). CDR3 length: 15 residues. Trimming took off 5 bases at V and 3 bases at J, with 17 bases between the two ends. CDR1 is SGHTA and CDR2 is FQGNSA in the germline V gene. The CDR3 coding sequence is TGTGCCAGCAGCGGCGGCGGGGGCGGAAACTACGAGCAGTACTTC. The encoded protein is CASSGGGGGNYEQYF.

The chain uses TRBV6-5 and TRBJ2-3, with 9 bases fitting TRBD2. Germline V CDR1 and CDR2: MNHEY, SVGAGI. There are 16 residues in the CDR3. Trimming removed 0 bases from V and 7 bases from J; junction bases left unmatched: 8. CDR3 sequence (DNA): TGTGCCAGCAGTTACTCTAGCTTGCGGGGGGGACATACGCAGTATTTT. Translating gives CASSYSSLRGGHTQYF.

Only a few counts were recorded for this clonotype. This rearrangement joins TRBV20-1 to TRBJ2-7; 7 positions agree with TRBD2. Trimming at V came to 6 bases and at J to 0 bases, leaving 11 bases not matched to a gene. CDR3 size: 15 residues. Germline values: CDR1 DFQATT, CDR2 SNEGSKA (reference sequence). DNA for the CDR3: TGCAGTGCCCCAGCCCCCCGCGGGAGCTCCTACGAGCAGTACTTC. It translates to CSAPAPRGSSYEQYF.

Regarding this clonotype: This sequence may be a read error, since a much larger clone differs from it by one base. The CDR3 loop is CASSESGSGQYF. The CDR3 nucleotides read TGCGCCAGCAGTGAGTCGGGTTCCGGGCAGTACTTC. The V call is TRBV10-2, the J call TRBJ2-5, with unresolved D. CDR3 length equals 12 residues. Trimming shortened V by 0 bases and J by 11 bases, and 10 bases separated the two germline ends. Germline V lookup: CDR1 WSHSY, CDR2 SAAADI.

V is TRBV20-1 and J is TRBJ2-3; 7 bases map to TRBD2. The CDR3 consists of 14 residues. With V trimmed by 5 bases and J by 2 bases, 7 bases remained unmatched. CDR1 DFQATT and CDR2 SNEGSKA come from the germline V gene (reference sequence). CDR3 coding DNA: TGCAGTGCTCCAACCGGGGGGAACACAGATACGCAGTATTTT. Translating it yields CSAPTGGNTDTQYF.

V gene TRBV20-1 combines with J gene TRBJ2-5, with 7 positions matching TRBD1. CDR1 DFQATT and CDR2 SNEGSKA come from the germline V gene (reference sequence). J gave up 0 bases and V 6 bases, and 4 bases lay outside the gene matches. The CDR3 is made up of 13 amino acids. The CDR3 DNA reads TGCAGTGCCAAGGGACAGTACCAAGAGACCCAGTACTTC. Its translation is CSAKGQYQETQYF.

This clonotype was seen many times. The gene calls are TRBV10-3 and TRBJ2-5, with D perhaps TRBD1 (6 bases). Germline assignment: CDR1 ENHRY and CDR2 SYGVKD. The CDR3 spans 15 residues. Trimming shortened V by 6 bases and J by 2 bases, and 16 bases separated the two germline ends. This CDR3 reads CAISAQTGIQETQYF. The CDR3 DNA follows: TGTGCCATCAGCGCCCAAACAGGGATTCAAGAGACCCAGTACTTC.

The rearrangement joins TRBV12-3 or TRBV12-4 to TRBJ1-3; no reliable D call. V lost 6 bases, J lost 4 bases, and 4 bases lay in between. The CDR3 sequence is 11 residues long. The CDR3 spells CASSLGNTIYF. The CDR3, as DNA: TGTGCCAGCAGCCTAGGAAACACCATATATTTT.

On this clonotype: The DNA is omitted, as the CDR3 cannot be located on it reliably, and the CDR3 follows TCRdb's listing. The chain has TRBV27 and TRBJ2-5; the table's TRBD2 call for D was not verified on the DNA. Germline-derived CDR1 and CDR2 are MNHEY and SMNVEV (reference sequence). With termini counted, the CDR3 has 14 amino acids. The CDR3 region is CASILGAGQETQYF.

The genes are TRBV5-1 and TRBJ2-3; TRBD2 agrees at 9 bases. This CDR3 is built from 17 residues. Germline CDR1 SGHRS, CDR2 YFSETQ. With V trimmed by 3 bases and J by 8 bases, 16 bases remained unmatched. The CDR3 DNA reads TGCGCCAGCAGCTCTTCGGTCCCTAGCGGGGCGGCAGGTACGCAGTATTTT. Its translation is CASSSSVPSGAAGTQYF.

The chain is built from TRBV7-8 and TRBJ2-1; D gene unclear. V lost 4 bases, J lost 7 bases, and 17 bases lay in between. CDR3 length: 15 amino acids. Germline loops: CDR1 SGHVS, CDR2 FQNEAQ. The chain's CDR3 is CASSSPQSIHNEQFF. DNA of the CDR3: TGTGCCAGCAGCTCACCCCAGAGTATCCATAATGAGCAGTTCTTC. The full variable domain, in which reference TRBV7-8 and TRBJ2-1 provide the parts outside the CDR3, is GAGVSQSPRYKVAKRGQDVALRCDPISGHVSLFWYQQALGQGPEFLTYFQNEAQLDKSGLPSDRFFAERPEGSVSTLKIQRTQQEDSAVYLCASSSPQSIHNEQFFGPGTRLTVL.

The chain has TRBV5-1 and TRBJ2-7; TRBD1 matches at 10 bases. J was trimmed by 6 bases and V by 3 bases; bases with no gene match: 9. CDR1 and CDR2 (germline): SGHRS, YFSETQ. The CDR3 consists of 15 residues. The CDR3 DNA sequence: TGCGCCAGCAGCTCCGGGACAGGGGACATCCGCGAGCAGTACTTC. Translating it yields CASSSGTGDIREQYF.

The chain employs TRBV15 and TRBJ2-5; 7 positions match TRBD1. Germline values: CDR1 LNHNV, CDR2 YYDKDF (reference sequence). The CDR3 is 16 amino acids. Trimming at V came to 2 bases and at J to 7 bases, leaving 13 bases not matched to a gene. CDR3: CATSRITGALGGTQYF. In DNA, the CDR3 is TGTGCCACCAGCAGAATTACAGGGGCGCTCGGAGGGACCCAGTACTTC.

The chain has TRBV7-2 and TRBJ2-3; tentative D call: TRBD2 (6 bases). This CDR3 has 15 amino acids. Germline loops: CDR1 SGHTA, CDR2 FQGNSA. V dropped 3 bases and J dropped 1 base, with 11 bases sitting between them. The CDR3 reads CASSFAQRGTDTQYF. In DNA form, the CDR3 reads TGTGCCAGCAGCTTTGCCCAGCGGGGCACAGATACGCAGTATTTT.